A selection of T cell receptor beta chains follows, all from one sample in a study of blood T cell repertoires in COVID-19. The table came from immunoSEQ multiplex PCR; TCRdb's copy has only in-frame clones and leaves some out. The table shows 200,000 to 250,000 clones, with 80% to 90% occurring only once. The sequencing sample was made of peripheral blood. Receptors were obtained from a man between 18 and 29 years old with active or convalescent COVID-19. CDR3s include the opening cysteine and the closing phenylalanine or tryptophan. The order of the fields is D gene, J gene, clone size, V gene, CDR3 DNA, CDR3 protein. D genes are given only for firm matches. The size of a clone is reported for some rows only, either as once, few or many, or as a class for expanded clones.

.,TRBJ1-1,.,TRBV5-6,TGTGCCAGCAGCCGAGGGTTAATAAACACTGAAGCTTTCTTT,CASSRGLINTEAFF
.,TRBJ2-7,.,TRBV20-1,TGCAGTGCTAGTAGCACAGACTCCTACGAGCAGTACTTC,CSASSTDSYEQYF
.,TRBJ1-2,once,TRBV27,TGTGCCAGCAGTTCCGTGACGGGATATGGCTACACCTTC,CASSSVTGYGYTF
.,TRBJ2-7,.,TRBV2,TGTGCCAGCAAGCTACGAGCAGGGCTAGAAAATTCCTACGAGCAGTACTTC,CASKLRAGLENSYEQYF
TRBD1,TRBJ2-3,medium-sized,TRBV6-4,TGTGCCAGCAGTGAGGAGACAGGGGGCACAGATACGCAGTATTTT,CASSEETGGTDTQYF
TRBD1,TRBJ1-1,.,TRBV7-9,TGTGCCAGCAGCTTAGCGGACAGGGGGTTTACTGAAGCTTTCTTT,CASSLADRGFTEAFF
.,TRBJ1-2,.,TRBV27,TGTGCCAGCAGTTTTTCATCAGGCTCTTCATTGGGCTACACCTTC,CASSFSSGSSLGYTF
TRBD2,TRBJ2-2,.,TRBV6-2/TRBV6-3,TGTGCCAGCAGCCGCCCTCCAGCGGGAGCCGGGGAGCTGTTTTTT,CASSRPPAGAGELFF
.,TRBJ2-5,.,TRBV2,TGTGCCAGCAGTGAAACAGATCAAGGGACCCAGTACTTC,CASSETDQGTQYF
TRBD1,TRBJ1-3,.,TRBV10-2,TGCGCCAGCACCTCCGGGGACAGGCATGTTCGGTTCTCTGGAAACACCATATATTTT,CASTSGDRHVRFSGNTIYF
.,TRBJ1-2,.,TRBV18,TGTGCCAGCTCACCCGCCGGACAGAAGATATACGGCTACACCTTC,CASSPAGQKIYGYTF
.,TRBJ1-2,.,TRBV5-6,TGTGCCAGCAGCTTGAGCGGGAGTAACTATGGCTACACCTTC,CASSLSGSNYGYTF
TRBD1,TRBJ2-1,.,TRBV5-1,TGCGCCAGCAGCTTCGACAGGGGGCCACCCCGAGGGGATGAGCAGTTCTTC,CASSFDRGPPRGDEQFF
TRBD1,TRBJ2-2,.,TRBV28,TGTGCCAGCAGCTCTAGGACAGGGATAAACACCGGGGAGCTGTTTTTT,CASSSRTGINTGELFF
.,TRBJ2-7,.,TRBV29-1,TGCAGCGTTTTCACGCCGAGGACAGTCGAGCAGTACTTC,CSVFTPRTVEQYF
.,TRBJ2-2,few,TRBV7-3,TGTGCCAGCAGCTATCCTCAATCACCCTCCCGTGAGGGATACACCGGGGAGCTGTTTTTT,CASSYPQSPSREGYTGELFF
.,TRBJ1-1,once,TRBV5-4,TGTGCCAGCAGCTTGGACCCTAAGAACACTGAAGCTTTCTTT,CASSLDPKNTEAFF
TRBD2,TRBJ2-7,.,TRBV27,TGTGCCAGCAGTTTAGGCCTAGCGGGATTCTACGAGCAGTACTTC,CASSLGLAGFYEQYF
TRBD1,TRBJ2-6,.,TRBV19,TGTGCCAGTAGTACCCTGGGACAGGGTATTAGTGGGGCCAACGTCCTGACTTTC,CASSTLGQGISGANVLTF
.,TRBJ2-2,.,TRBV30,TGTGCCTGGAAGGGGGACGCAAACACCGGGGAGCTGTTTTTT,CAWKGDANTGELFF